This passage covers 3 T cell receptor beta chains from one sample sequenced in a study of immune cell composition in non-small cell lung cancer. Profiled with immunoSEQ multiplex PCR; TCRdb holds only in-frame clones, not every one. The data show 14,000 or so clones, roughly 80% seen once. Sequencing input: lung tumor tissue. The receptor source for this set is a human donor with non-small cell lung cancer.

J is TRBJ2-3 and V is TRBV14; D unclear. This CDR3 comprises 12 residues. Trimming took 4 bases from V and 5 from J, leaving 7 bases between them. Germline V gives CDR1 SGHDN, CDR2 FVKESK. CDR3 residues: CASSPFGDTQYF. CDR3 DNA sequence: TGTGCCAGCAGCCCCTTCGGAGATACGCAGTATTTT.

The chain couples TRBV10-2 to TRBJ1-4, with unresolved D. Trimming took 2 bases from V and 1 from J, leaving 5 bases between them. Per the germline V gene, CDR1 is WSHSY and CDR2 is SAAADI. The CDR3 consists of 14 residues. The CDR3: CASSERRTNEKLFF. In nucleotides, the CDR3 is TGCGCCAGCAGTGAGAGGAGAACTAATGAAAAACTGTTTTTT.

The chain combines TRBV6-4 with TRBJ1-1; 7 positions agree with TRBD1. Trimming at V came to 6 bases and at J to 7 bases, leaving 11 bases not matched to a gene. The CDR3 is made up of 14 amino acids. Germline CDR1 MRHNA, CDR2 SNTAGT. CDR3 coding DNA: TGTGCCAGCAGCCGGGAACAGGGGATGGGTGAAGCTTTCTTT. Its protein product is CASSREQGMGEAFF.